This TCR beta chain emerged from a study of blood T cell repertoires in COVID-19. Turning to the study itself: COVID-19 samples collected from the United States, Italy and Spain covered acute and convalescent phases. The analysed material was cDNA or gDNA that came from T cells, B-cell-depleted T cells, or PBMCs.

V dropped 2 bases and J dropped 10 bases, with 9 bases sitting between them. This CDR3 has 12 residues. The germline CDR1 and CDR2 sequences are SGHTA and FQGNSA. Those who participated ranged in age from roughly 18 to 90 years and resided in 20 to 30 US areas. The table came from immunoSEQ multiplex PCR; TCRdb's copy has only in-frame clones and leaves some out. The data contain roughly 380,000 clones, more than 75% of them singletons. The chain is built from TRBV7-2 and TRBJ2-4; possible D gene TRBD2, 6 bases. The receptor was isolated from a woman in her twenties or thirties who had recovered from COVID-19. Material for sequencing was PBMCs or T cells enriched from blood (not recorded which). CDR3 protein: CASSLNSGIQYF. The CDR3 nucleotides read TGTGCCAGCAGCTTAAATAGCGGTATTCAGTACTTC.